These T cell receptor beta chains were read from a single sample in a study of T cells after yellow fever vaccination. TCRdb recomputed calls from the 5' RACE reads with MiXCR, one row per CDR3 protein. The data contain some 560,000 distinct CDR3 sequences, less than 20% of them singletons. Specimen: PBMCs, collected 5 to 6 days after the first yellow fever vaccination. The receptors derive from a man between 18 and 29 years old who received the YFV17D yellow fever vaccine. The CDR3 runs from the conserved cysteine through the conserved F or W. The D gene is left open where the match is weak. Part of the rows lack a size; the others show once, few, many or a class for expanded clones.

size	V	D	J	DNA	CDR3
many	TRBV20-1	-	TRBJ2-3	TGCAGTGCTAGAGGCCGGGGGTCTGGCACAGATACGCAGTATTTT	CSARGRGSGTDTQYF
-	TRBV6-2/TRBV6-3	-	TRBJ2-2	TGTGCCAGCAGTTATGCCATCACCGGGGAGCTGTTTTTT	CASSYAITGELFF
-	TRBV28	TRBD1	TRBJ1-1	TGTGCCATTGAAGGGGGCGCATCCACTGAAGCTTTCTTT	CAIEGGASTEAFF
few	TRBV6-2/TRBV6-3	-	TRBJ1-5	TGTGCCAGCAGTCGACAGGACGATAGCAATCAGCCCCAGCATTTT	CASSRQDDSNQPQHF
-	TRBV7-9	-	TRBJ2-7	TGTGCCAGCAGCTTTCCCGGACCCAAGCAGTACTTC	CASSFPGPKQYF
-	TRBV13	-	TRBJ1-1	TGTGCCAGCAGGCTGGCAGGAGTGGTGAACACTGAAGCTTTCTTT	CASRLAGVVNTEAFF
-	TRBV7-3	-	TRBJ2-1	TGTGCCAGCAGCCCACGGGGCGCCTCTGCCTACAATGAGCAGTTCTTC	CASSPRGASAYNEQFF
-	TRBV20-1	-	TRBJ2-5	TGCAGTGCTCTACCAGCCAGGGGCCACAGACAAGAGACCCAGTACTTC	CSALPARGHRQETQYF
-	TRBV6-5	-	TRBJ1-6	TGTGCCAGCAGTTCGACACTCGATGATTCACCCCTCCACTTT	CASSSTLDDSPLHF
-	TRBV6-2/TRBV6-3	TRBD2	TRBJ2-7	TGTGCCAGCAGTTACGCGACTAGCGGGGGGCCCTACGAGCAGTACTTC	CASSYATSGGPYEQYF